This TCR beta chain is drawn from a study of T cell clones after liver transplantation. Across the study: Samples came from ITN030ST, which attempted immunosuppression withdrawal within 2 years of liver transplantation. As an antigen-independent comparator, third-party-reactive TCRbeta sequences came from pre-transplant mixed lymphocyte reactions. A pre-transplant mixed lymphocyte reaction with TCRbeta sequencing defined graft-donor-reactive clones followed in post-transplant blood. Study results and caveats: In 5 of 8 subjects, circulating graft-donor-reactive CD4 TCRbeta sequences fell significantly after transplant.

With respect to this clone: Its specificity is unknown.

Assay used: immunoSEQ multiplex PCR; TCRdb lists only in-frame clones, some missing. Found here are 200 or so clones, around 50% of them singletons; the top ten hold more than 95%. Proliferating CFSE-low MLR cells were sequenced to define alloreactive TCRbeta sequences. This TCR came from a human patient who received a liver transplant. Some of the T cells might come from the graft donor. Sequenced: CD8+ T cells from cultured PBMCs.

CDR3 in DNA: TGCACCAGCAGTGGTTTTTGTTTGTGCACAAGTCGGGCCAACGTCCTGACTTTC. It specifies CTSSGFCLCTSRANVLTF. The chain recombines TRBV1 with TRBJ2-6; no check of the table's D call, TRBD1, against the DNA was made. TRBV1 is classified as a pseudogene. This CDR3 region has 18 residues.